A single sample gave rise to the 28 T cell receptor beta chains below, sequenced in a study of monozygotic twins with inflammatory bowel disease (dated by TCRdb to the late 2010s). Receptor amplification or capture employed 5' RACE. The sample was run on an Illumina HiSeq 2500. Once TCRdb had reprocessed the reads, it stored one entry per CDR3 protein sequence and supplied no DNA. This sample's table carries 200,000 to 250,000 distinct CDR3 sequences. 7.7% of the sample rests with the top ten. Sequencing was performed on blood. The source is a human donor with ulcerative colitis or Crohn's disease, or a healthy co-twin of an affected twin (not recorded which).

The CDR3 loop is CATRASGSGELFF. The chain is built from TRBV24-1 and TRBJ2-2. Germline V gene sequence: CDR1 KGHDR, CDR2 SFDVKD. The CDR3 has 13 amino acids.

The chain uses TRBV5-1 and TRBJ1-3. This CDR3 region has 16 residues. The germline CDR1 and CDR2 sequences are SGHRS and YFSETQ. CDR3 loop: CASSADPGTSGNTIYF.

V usage is TRBV20-1 and J usage is TRBJ1-5; TCRdb gives TRBD1 as the D gene, but with no DNA this cannot be confirmed. Germline loops: CDR1 DFQATT, CDR2 SNEGSKA (reference sequence). CDR3 length: 13 amino acids. The CDR3 sequence: CSANWGINQPQHF.

The chain links TRBV5-1 to TRBJ2-2. Germline V lookup: CDR1 SGHRS, CDR2 YFSETQ. The CDR3 has 14 amino acids. This chain's CDR3 is CACSSGVTTGELFF.

The gene calls are TRBV5-1 and TRBJ1-1; absent DNA, TCRdb's TRBD1 call cannot be checked. The V gene's germline CDR1 is SGHRS and CDR2 YFSETQ. The CDR3 extends over 14 amino acids. CDR3 loop: CASSSGTGNTEAFF.

This chain connects TRBV7-8 to TRBJ2-7; TCRdb indicates TRBD1, and absent DNA this call remains unverified. This CDR3 has 15 amino acids. Germline V CDR1 and CDR2: SGHVS, FQNEAQ. CDR3 in amino acids: CASSLSGTGTNEQYF.

The rearrangement uses TRBV10-3 and TRBJ2-7. Germline V gene data show CDR1 as ENHRY and CDR2 as SYGVKD. The CDR3 length is 15 residues. The CDR3 sequence: CAISDVDTESHEQYF.

This chain links TRBV7-3 with TRBJ1-1; the TCRdb D gene call, TRBD1, has no DNA to confirm it. Per the germline V gene, CDR1 is SGHTA and CDR2 is FQGTGA. CDR3 length: 14 amino acids. CDR3 loop: CASSLAGAGTEAFF.

The chain joins TRBV4-1 to TRBJ2-3. Germline CDR1 is MGHRA and CDR2 is YSYEKL. The CDR3 is made up of 14 amino acids. The chain's CDR3 is CASSRTQPTDTQYF.

The chain recombines TRBV2 with TRBJ1-5. The CDR3 contains 12 residues. Germline CDR1 SNHLY, CDR2 FYNNEI. The CDR3 sequence: CASSDNNQPQHF.

This sequence joins TRBV7-2 and TRBJ1-6; there is no DNA to check the TCRdb D call of TRBD1. Looked up from germline, CDR1 is SGHTA and CDR2 is FQGNSA. CDR3 length equals 15 residues. CDR3 protein: CASSSPGQGSSPLHF.

The chain has TRBV20-1 and TRBJ2-5; TCRdb designates TRBD1, a call that cannot be tested without DNA. Germline V gene data show CDR1 as DFQATT and CDR2 as SNEGSKA (reference sequence). The CDR3 is 12 amino acids. The CDR3 loop reads CRVPGQGETQYF.

The chain is built from TRBV11-2 and TRBJ2-7; with no DNA, the TCRdb D assignment of TRBD1 cannot be verified. Germline loops: CDR1 SGHAT, CDR2 FQNNGV. This CDR3 spans 14 amino acids. The CDR3 loop is CASSRADRKYEQYF.

The chain uses TRBV6-5 and TRBJ2-1; TCRdb outputs TRBD2, but without DNA this stays unchecked. The length of the CDR3 is 18 residues. Per the germline V gene, CDR1 is MNHEY and CDR2 is SVGAGI. The CDR3 here is CASSYGGVAGGRSNEQFF.

The chain employs TRBV6-5 and TRBJ2-1; TCRdb's D call of TRBD1 is untestable without DNA. In germline, CDR1 is MNHEY, CDR2 SVGAGI. The CDR3 runs 15 residues. The CDR3 reads CASSYRWGLMDEQFF.

V gene TRBV4-2 combines with J gene TRBJ2-7; with no DNA, the TCRdb D assignment of TRBD2 cannot be verified. There are 19 residues in the CDR3. CDR1 and CDR2 from the germline V gene are LGHNA and YNFKEQ. The CDR3 protein is CASSQGRFSGGRNGSEQYF.

This chain uses TRBV5-1 with TRBJ2-1; TCRdb's assignment of TRBD2 cannot be checked, as there is no DNA. The length of the CDR3 is 16 residues. The germline V gene has CDR1 SGHRS and CDR2 YFSETQ. The CDR3 region is CASSPGLAGAGGEQFF.

The chain employs TRBV28 and TRBJ2-7; TCRdb gives TRBD1 as the D gene, but with no DNA this cannot be confirmed. Germline V gene lookup returns CDR1 MDHEN and CDR2 SYDVKM. This CDR3 has 15 amino acids. CDR3 sequence: CGSNHFGQSSYEQYF.

The chain's CDR3 is CASSPTGGGYSPLHF. The J gene is TRBJ1-6, the V gene TRBV7-9; the TCRdb call, TRBD1, lacks DNA for checking. The CDR3 is 15 amino acids. Germline V lookup: CDR1 SEHNR, CDR2 FQNEAQ (reference sequence).

The V gene is TRBV13, the J gene TRBJ2-6; TCRdb picks TRBD2, but there is no DNA to check that call. The CDR3 is made up of 18 amino acids. CDR1 and CDR2 (germline): PRHDT, FYEKMQ (reference sequence). The CDR3 protein is CASSLKTSWAPGANVLTF. Together with reference TRBV13 and TRBJ2-6, the CDR3 gives the full variable domain: AAGVIQSPRHLIKEKRETATLKCYPIPRHDTVYWYQQGPGQDPQFLISFYEKMQSDKGSIPDRFSAQQFSDYHSELNMSSLELGDSALYFCASSLKTSWAPGANVLTFGAGSRLTVL.

The V call is TRBV10-3, the J call TRBJ1-5; no DNA is available, so the TRBD1 call from TCRdb remains unchecked. Germline CDR1 and CDR2: ENHRY and SYGVKD. The CDR3 has 15 amino acids. CDR3 residues: CAISESGGGKQPQHF.

V gene TRBV29-1 combines with J gene TRBJ2-3. The CDR3 length is 13 residues. The germline CDR1 and CDR2 sequences are SQVTM and ANQGSEA. CDR3 residues: CSVADGSADTQYF.

V gene TRBV5-1 combines with J gene TRBJ2-1; there is no DNA to check the TCRdb D call of TRBD1. The germline V gene encodes CDR1 SGHRS and CDR2 YFSETQ. There are 15 residues in the CDR3. The CDR3 loop is CASSPQGGYNNEQFF.

The V call is TRBV7-9, the J call TRBJ1-1; TCRdb reports TRBD1, a call that lacks DNA to check it against. CDR1 is SEHNR and CDR2 is FQNEAQ in the germline V gene (reference sequence). This CDR3 spans 14 amino acids. The CDR3 is CASSRRGGNTEAFF.

The gene calls are TRBV14 and TRBJ1-2; TCRdb calls TRBD1, which cannot be checked without DNA. In germline, CDR1 is SGHDN, CDR2 FVKESK. This CDR3 contains 14 residues. The CDR3 spells CASRYNLGDAGYTF.

This chain uses TRBV6-2 or TRBV6-3 with TRBJ2-7; TCRdb returns TRBD2, unconfirmable since there is no DNA. CDR3 length: 18 residues. Germline V lookup: CDR1 MNHEY, CDR2 SVGEGT. The CDR3 is CASSFPGTSGRPTYEQYF.

V gene TRBV5-4 combines with J gene TRBJ2-2; TCRdb returns TRBD1, unconfirmable since there is no DNA. The CDR3 consists of 16 residues. Germline CDR1 SGHNT, CDR2 YYREEE (reference sequence). The CDR3 region is CASSLRGRLATGELFF.

The V call is TRBV7-7, the J call TRBJ2-1; TCRdb's D call, TRBD1, is unchecked because there is no DNA. Per the germline V gene, CDR1 is SSHAT and CDR2 is FNYEAQ (reference sequence). There are 15 residues in the CDR3. The CDR3 here is CASSLHMGTYNEQFF.